The clone carrying this T cell receptor beta chain occurred many times. Its matching antigen is unknown. This entry is derived from a study of regulatory T cells in long-lasting Graves disease. Study-wide results and caveats: TCR diversity was lower in persistent than newly diagnosed Graves' disease.

Stated time point: newly diagnosed GD, antithyroid drugs for less than 3 months. RNA isolated from PBMCs was used to make the TCR library. Patients were enrolled at an endocrinology department in Xi'an, China. A volume of 8.5 to 10 milliliters of peripheral blood was collected in EDTA tubes. Libraries of TCR beta came from iRepertoire HTBI primers plus Arm-PCR of CDR3 regions. MiXCR was run by TCRdb on the multiplex PCR reads, yielding one entry per CDR3 protein. Found here are hundreds of thousands of distinct CDR3 sequences, roughly 15% of them singletons; the top ten hold around 19%. There are 14 residues in the CDR3. V was clipped by 5 bases and J by 5 bases, with 14 bases between them. Germline V gene lookup returns CDR1 MDHEN and CDR2 SYDVKM. These records were also assigned to another study, of T cells in Graves' hyperthyroidism and ophthalmopathy. That source notes: The diagnoses drew upon clinical symptoms, serum thyroxine and TRAb, thyroid ultrasound and orbital computed tomography.

This sequence originates from a woman aged 25-40 years with Graves disease. The genes are TRBV28 and TRBJ2-3; no definite D call. The source was peripheral blood mononuclear cells (PBMCs), collected at new diagnosis, from a patient treated with antithyroid drugs. DNA for the CDR3: TGTGCCAGCAGTGCCGTGACCTACGTAGATACGCAGTATTTT. Encoded protein: CASSAVTYVDTQYF.